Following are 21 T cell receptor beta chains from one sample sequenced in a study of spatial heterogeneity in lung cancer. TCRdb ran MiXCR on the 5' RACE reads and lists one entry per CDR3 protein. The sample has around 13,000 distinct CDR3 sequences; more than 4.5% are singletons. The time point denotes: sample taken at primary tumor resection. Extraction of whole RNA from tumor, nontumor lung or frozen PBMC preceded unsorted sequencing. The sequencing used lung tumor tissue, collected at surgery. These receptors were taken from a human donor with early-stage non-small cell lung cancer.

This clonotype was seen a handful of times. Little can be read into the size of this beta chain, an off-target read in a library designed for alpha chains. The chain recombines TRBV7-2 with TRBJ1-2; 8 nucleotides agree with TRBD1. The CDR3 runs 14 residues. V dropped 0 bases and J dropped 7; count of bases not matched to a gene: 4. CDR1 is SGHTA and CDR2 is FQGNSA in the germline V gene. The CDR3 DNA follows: TGTGCCAGCAGCTTAGCCCAGGGGGCAAGTGGCTACACCTTC. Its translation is CASSLAQGASGYTF.

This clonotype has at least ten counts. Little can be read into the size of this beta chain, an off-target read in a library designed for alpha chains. The CDR3 DNA sequence: TGTGCCAGCAGGGGGCGGACCGGGGCCAACGTCCTGACTTTC. Translating gives CASRGRTGANVLTF. The chain links TRBV12-3 or TRBV12-4 to TRBJ2-6; D perhaps matches TRBD1 (5 bases). This CDR3 contains 14 residues. Trimming removed 6 bases at V and 4 bases at J, with 10 bases between.

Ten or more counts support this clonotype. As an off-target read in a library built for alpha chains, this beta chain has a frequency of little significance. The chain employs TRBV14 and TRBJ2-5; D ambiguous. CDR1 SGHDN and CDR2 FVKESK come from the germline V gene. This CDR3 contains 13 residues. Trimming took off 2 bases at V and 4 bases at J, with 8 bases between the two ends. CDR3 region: CASSQYPGETQYF. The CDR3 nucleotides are TGTGCCAGCAGCCAATACCCCGGAGAGACCCAGTACTTC.

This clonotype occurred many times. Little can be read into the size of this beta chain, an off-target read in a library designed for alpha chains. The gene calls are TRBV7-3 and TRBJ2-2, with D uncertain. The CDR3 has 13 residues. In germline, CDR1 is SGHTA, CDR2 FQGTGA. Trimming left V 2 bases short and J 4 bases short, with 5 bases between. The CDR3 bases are TGTGCCAGCAGCTTATACCCCACCGGGGAGCTGTTTTTT. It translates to CASSLYPTGELFF.

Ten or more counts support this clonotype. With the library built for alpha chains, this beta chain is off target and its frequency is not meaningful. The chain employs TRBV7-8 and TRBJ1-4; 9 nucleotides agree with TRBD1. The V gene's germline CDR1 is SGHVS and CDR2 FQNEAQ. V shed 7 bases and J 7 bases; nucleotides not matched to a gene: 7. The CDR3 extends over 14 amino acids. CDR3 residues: CASKSQGAGEKLFF. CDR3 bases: TGTGCCAGCAAGTCACAGGGGGCTGGTGAAAAACTGTTTTTT.

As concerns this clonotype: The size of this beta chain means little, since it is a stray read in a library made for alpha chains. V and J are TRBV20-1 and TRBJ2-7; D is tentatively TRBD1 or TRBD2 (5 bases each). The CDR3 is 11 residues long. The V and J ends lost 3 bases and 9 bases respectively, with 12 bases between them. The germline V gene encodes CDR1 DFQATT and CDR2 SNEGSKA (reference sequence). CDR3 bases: TGCAGTGCTAGGAGGGGTGGTGGGCAGTACGTC. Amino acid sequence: CSARRGGGQYV.

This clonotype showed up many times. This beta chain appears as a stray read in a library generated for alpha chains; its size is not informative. Here the CDR3 reads CASSPIRVAMNTEAFF. CDR3 nucleotide sequence: TGTGCCAGCTCACCTATTCGGGTAGCTATGAACACTGAAGCTTTCTTT. The chain links TRBV18 to TRBJ1-1, with no clear D. The CDR3 is 16 amino acids. Germline V gives CDR1 KGHSH, CDR2 LQKENI. With 3 bases removed from V and 0 bases from J, the gap between germline ends came to 14 bases.

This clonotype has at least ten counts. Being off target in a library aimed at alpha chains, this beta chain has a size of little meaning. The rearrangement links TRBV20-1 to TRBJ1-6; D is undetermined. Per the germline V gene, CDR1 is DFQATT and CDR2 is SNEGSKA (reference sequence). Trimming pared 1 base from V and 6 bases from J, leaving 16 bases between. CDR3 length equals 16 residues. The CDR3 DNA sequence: TGCAGTGCTAGAGGGACCCAGCGCGGAACTAATTCACCCCTCCACTTT. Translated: CSARGTQRGTNSPLHF.

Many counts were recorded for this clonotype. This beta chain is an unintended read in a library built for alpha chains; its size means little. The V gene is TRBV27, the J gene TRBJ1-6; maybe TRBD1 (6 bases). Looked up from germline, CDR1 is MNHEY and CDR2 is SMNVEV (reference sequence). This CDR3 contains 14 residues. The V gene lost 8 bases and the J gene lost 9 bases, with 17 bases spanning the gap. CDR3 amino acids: CASGGHPVLSPLHF. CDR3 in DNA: TGTGCCAGCGGGGGACACCCGGTGCTTTCACCCCTCCACTTT.

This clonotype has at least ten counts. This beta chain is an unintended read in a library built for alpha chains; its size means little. The CDR3 protein is CSARSGTSGRETQYF. Written as DNA, the CDR3 is TGCAGTGCTAGATCGGGGACTAGCGGGAGAGAGACCCAGTACTTC. The chain combines TRBV20-1 with TRBJ2-5; 14 bases are a match to TRBD2. The V and J ends lost 2 bases and 4 bases, in that order; junction bases with no gene match: 3. The CDR3 covers 15 residues. Per germline, CDR1 DFQATT and CDR2 SNEGSKA (reference sequence).

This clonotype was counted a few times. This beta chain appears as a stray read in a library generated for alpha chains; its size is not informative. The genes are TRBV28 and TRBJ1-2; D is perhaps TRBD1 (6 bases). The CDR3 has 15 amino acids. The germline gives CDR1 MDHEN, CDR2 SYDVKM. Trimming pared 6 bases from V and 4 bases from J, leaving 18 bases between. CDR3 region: CASSSGQGQGYGYTF. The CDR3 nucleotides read TGTGCCAGCAGCTCCGGGCAGGGGCAGGGCTATGGCTACACCTTC.

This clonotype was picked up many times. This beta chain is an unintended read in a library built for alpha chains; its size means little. CDR3 region: CASSLQGEVTEAFF. The CDR3 bases are TGTGCCAGCAGCCTACAGGGAGAAGTTACTGAAGCTTTCTTT. The J gene is TRBJ1-1, the V gene TRBV7-9, with D possibly matching TRBD1 (6 bases). V dropped 5 bases and J dropped 5 bases, with 15 bases sitting between them. The length of the CDR3 is 14 residues. Germline assignment: CDR1 SEHNR and CDR2 FQNEAQ (reference sequence).

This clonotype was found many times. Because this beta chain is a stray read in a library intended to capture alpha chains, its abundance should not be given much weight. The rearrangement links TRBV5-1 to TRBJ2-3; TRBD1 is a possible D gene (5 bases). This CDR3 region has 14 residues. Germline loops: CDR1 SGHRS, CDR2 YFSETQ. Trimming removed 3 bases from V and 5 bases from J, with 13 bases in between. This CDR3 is CASSSARAIDTQYF. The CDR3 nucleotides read TGCGCCAGCAGCTCGGCCAGGGCAATAGATACGCAGTATTTT.

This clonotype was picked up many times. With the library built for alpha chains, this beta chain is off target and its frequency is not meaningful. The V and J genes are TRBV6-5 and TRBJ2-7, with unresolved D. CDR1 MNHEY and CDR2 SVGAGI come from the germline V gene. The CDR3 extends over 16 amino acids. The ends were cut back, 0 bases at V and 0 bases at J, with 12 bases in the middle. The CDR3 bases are TGTGCCAGCAGTTACTCGGCGCGTTCGAGCTCCTACGAGCAGTACTTC. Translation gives CASSYSARSSSYEQYF.

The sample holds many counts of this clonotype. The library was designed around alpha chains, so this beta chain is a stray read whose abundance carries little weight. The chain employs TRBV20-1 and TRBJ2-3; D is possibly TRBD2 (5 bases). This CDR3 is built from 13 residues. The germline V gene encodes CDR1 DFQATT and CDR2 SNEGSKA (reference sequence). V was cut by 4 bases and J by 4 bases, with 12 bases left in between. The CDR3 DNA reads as TGCAGTGCTACCCGGACTGCGGCAGATACGCAGTATTTT. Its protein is CSATRTAADTQYF.

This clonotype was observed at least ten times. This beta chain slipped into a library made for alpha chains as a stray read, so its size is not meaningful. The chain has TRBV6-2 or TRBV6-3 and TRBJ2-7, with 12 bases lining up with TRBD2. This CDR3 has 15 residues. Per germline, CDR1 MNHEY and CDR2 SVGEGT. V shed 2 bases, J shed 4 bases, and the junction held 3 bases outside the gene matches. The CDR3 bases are TGTGCCAGCAGTTACACTAGCGGGAGGACTTACGAGCAGTACTTC. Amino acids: CASSYTSGRTYEQYF.

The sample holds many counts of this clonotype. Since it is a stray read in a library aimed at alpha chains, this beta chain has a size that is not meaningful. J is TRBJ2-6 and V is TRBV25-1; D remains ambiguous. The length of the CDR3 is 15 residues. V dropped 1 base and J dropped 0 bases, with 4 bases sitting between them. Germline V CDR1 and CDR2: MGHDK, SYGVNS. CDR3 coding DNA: TGTGCCAGCAGTGAATGGGGCTCTGGGGCCAACGTCCTGACTTTC. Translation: CASSEWGSGANVLTF.

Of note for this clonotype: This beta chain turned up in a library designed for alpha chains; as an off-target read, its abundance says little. The CDR3 region is CASSPLGWTEAFF. Here the CDR3 DNA reads TGTGCCAGCAGCCCGCTAGGGTGGACTGAAGCTTTCTTT. V usage is TRBV6-2 or TRBV6-3 and J usage is TRBJ1-1; D unclear. The CDR3 loop spans 13 amino acids. The germline CDR1 and CDR2 sequences are MNHEY and SVGEGT. Trimming shortened V by 6 bases and J by 5 bases, and 13 bases separated the two germline ends.

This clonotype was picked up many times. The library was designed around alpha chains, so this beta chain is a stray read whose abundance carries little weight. The CDR3, as DNA: TGTGCCAGCAAACAGGGGATCCTAAACACTGAAGCTTTCTTT. Its translation: CASKQGILNTEAFF. The chain uses TRBV6-5 and TRBJ1-1; 7 nucleotides line up with TRBD1. There are 14 residues in the CDR3. Germline-derived CDR1 and CDR2 are MNHEY and SVGAGI. The V and J ends lost 7 bases and 2 bases, in that order; junction bases with no gene match: 7.

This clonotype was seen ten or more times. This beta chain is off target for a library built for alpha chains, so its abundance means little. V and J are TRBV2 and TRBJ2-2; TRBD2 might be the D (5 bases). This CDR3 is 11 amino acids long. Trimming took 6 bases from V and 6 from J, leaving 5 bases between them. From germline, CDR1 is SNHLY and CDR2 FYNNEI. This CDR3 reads CASSGAGELFF. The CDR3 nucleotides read TGTGCCAGCAGCGGGGCCGGGGAGCTGTTTTTT.

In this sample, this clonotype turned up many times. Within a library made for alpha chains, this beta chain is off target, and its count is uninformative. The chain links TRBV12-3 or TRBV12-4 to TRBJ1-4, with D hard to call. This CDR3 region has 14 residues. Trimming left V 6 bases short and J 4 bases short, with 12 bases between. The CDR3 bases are TGTGCCAGCAGCCACGGACGGAATAATGAAAAACTGTTTTTT. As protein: CASSHGRNNEKLFF.